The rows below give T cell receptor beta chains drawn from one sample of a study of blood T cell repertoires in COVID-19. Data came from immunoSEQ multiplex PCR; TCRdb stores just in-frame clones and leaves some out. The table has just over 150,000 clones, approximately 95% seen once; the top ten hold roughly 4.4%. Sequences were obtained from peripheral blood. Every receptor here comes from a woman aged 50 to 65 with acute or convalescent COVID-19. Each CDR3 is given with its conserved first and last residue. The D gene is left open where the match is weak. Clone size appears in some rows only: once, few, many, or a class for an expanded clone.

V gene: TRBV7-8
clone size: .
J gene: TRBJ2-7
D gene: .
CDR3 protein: CASSRGHTDEQYF
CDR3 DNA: TGTGCCAGCAGCAGGGGACATACGGACGAGCAGTACTTC

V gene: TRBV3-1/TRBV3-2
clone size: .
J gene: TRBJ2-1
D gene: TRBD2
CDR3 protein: CASSQDATSGGHSYNEQFF
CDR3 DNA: TGTGCCAGCAGCCAAGACGCGACTAGCGGGGGCCACTCCTACAATGAGCAGTTCTTC

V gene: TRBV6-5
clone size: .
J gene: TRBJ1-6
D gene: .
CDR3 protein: CASRYREGASPLHF
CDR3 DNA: TGTGCCAGCCGATACAGGGAAGGGGCTTCACCCCTCCACTTT

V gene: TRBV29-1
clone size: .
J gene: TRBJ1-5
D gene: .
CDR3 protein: CSVGAALNQPQHF
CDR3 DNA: TGCAGCGTTGGGGCAGCCTTAAATCAGCCCCAGCATTTT

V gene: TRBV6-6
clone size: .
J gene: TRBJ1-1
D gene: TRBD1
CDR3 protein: CASRNTGDAEAFF
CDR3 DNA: TGTGCCAGCAGAAACACAGGGGACGCTGAAGCTTTCTTT

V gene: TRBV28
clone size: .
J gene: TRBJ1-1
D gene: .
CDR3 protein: CASSLGLMNTEAFF
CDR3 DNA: TGTGCCAGCAGCCTTGGGCTGATGAACACTGAAGCTTTCTTT

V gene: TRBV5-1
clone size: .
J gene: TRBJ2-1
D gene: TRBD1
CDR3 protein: CASSLEGTGGDEQFF
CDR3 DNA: TGCGCCAGCAGCTTGGAGGGGACAGGGGGAGATGAGCAGTTCTTC

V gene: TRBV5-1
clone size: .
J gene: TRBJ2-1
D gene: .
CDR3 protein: CASSFTGSSYNEQFF
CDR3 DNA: TGCGCCAGCAGCTTTACAGGTAGCTCCTACAATGAGCAGTTCTTC

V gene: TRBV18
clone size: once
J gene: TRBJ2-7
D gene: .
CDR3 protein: CASSPPSNEQYF
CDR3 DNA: TGTGCCAGCTCACCACCGTCCAACGAGCAGTACTTC

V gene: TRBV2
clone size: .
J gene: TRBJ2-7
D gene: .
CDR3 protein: CASSGQLPYEQYF
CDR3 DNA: TGTGCCAGCAGTGGACAGTTACCCTACGAGCAGTACTTC

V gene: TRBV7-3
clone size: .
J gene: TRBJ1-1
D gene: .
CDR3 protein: CASSLSAGTEAFF
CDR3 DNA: TGTGCCAGCAGCTTAAGTGCGGGAACTGAAGCTTTCTTT

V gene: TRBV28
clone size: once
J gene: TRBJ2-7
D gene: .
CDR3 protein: CASSGGPNYYEQYF
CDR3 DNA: TGTGCCAGCAGTGGTGGTCCCAACTACTACGAGCAGTACTTC

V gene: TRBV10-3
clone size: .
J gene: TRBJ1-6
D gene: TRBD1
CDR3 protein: CAISELFIGQASNSPLHF
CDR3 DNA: TGTGCCATCAGTGAGTTGTTTATAGGACAGGCGTCAAATTCACCCCTCCACTTT

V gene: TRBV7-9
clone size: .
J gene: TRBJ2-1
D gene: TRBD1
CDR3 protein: CASSLVGQGASYNEQFF
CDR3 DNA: TGTGCCAGCAGCTTAGTGGGACAGGGGGCCTCCTACAATGAGCAGTTCTTC

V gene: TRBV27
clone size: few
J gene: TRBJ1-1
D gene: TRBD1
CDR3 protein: CASSLSAFTGQGTEAFF
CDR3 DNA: TGTGCCAGCAGTTTATCAGCCTTTACAGGACAGGGGACTGAAGCTTTCTTT

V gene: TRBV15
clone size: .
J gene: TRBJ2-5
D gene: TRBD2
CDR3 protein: CATSPRGGARSETQYF
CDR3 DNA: TGTGCCACCAGCCCTCGGGGGGGGGCTCGGTCGGAGACCCAGTACTTC

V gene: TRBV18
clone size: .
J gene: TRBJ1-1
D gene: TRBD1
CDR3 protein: CASSPPGQMNTEAFF
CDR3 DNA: TGTGCCAGCTCACCACCGGGACAGATGAACACTGAAGCTTTCTTT

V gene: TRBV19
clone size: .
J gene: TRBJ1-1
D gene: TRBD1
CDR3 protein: CASSMGQLNTEAFF
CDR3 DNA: TGTGCCAGTAGTATGGGACAGCTGAACACTGAAGCTTTCTTT

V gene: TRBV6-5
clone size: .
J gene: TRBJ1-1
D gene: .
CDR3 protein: CASSADRSTEAFF
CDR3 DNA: TGTGCCAGCAGCGCAGACAGGAGCACTGAAGCTTTCTTT

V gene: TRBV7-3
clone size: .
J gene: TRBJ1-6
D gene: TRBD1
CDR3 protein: CASSQGQNNSPLHF
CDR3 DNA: TGTGCCAGCAGCCAGGGACAGAATAATTCACCCCTCCACTTT

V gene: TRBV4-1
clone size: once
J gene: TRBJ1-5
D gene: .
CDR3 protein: CASSPLTGNQPQHF
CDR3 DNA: TGCGCCAGCAGCCCGCTAACGGGGAACCAGCCCCAGCATTTT

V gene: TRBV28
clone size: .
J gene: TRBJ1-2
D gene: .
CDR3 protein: CASSVGTPSNYGYTF
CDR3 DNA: TGTGCCAGCAGTGTCGGGACACCCTCTAACTATGGCTACACCTTC

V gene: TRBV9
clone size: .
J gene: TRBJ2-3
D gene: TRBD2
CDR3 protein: CASTLSGRAADTQYF
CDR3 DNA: TGTGCCAGCACCCTAAGCGGGAGGGCCGCCGATACGCAGTATTTT

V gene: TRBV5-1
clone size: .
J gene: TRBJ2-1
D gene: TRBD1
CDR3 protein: CASSHAGQGTYNEQFF
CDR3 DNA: TGCGCCAGCAGCCATGCCGGACAGGGGACCTACAATGAGCAGTTCTTC

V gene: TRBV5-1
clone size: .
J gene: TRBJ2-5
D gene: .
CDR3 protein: CASSSQETQYF
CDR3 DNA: TGCGCCAGCAGCTCTCAAGAGACCCAGTACTTC

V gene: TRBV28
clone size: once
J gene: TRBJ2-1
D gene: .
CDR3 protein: CASSSGEQFF
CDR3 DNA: TGTGCCAGCAGTTCGGGTGAGCAGTTCTTC

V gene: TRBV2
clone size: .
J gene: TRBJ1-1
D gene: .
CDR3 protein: CASSAPGTSEAFF
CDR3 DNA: TGTGCCAGCAGTGCCCCAGGAACCAGTGAAGCTTTCTTT

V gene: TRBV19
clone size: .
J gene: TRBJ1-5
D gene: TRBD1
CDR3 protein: CASSIRQGANQPQHF
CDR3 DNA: TGTGCCAGTAGTATCAGGCAGGGGGCCAATCAGCCCCAGCATTTT

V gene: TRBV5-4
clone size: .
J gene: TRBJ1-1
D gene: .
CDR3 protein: CASSFLGGTEAFF
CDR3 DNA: TGTGCCAGCAGCTTTCTAGGGGGCACTGAAGCTTTCTTT

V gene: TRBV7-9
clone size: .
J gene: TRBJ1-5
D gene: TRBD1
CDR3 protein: CASSFGTGSLHQPQHF
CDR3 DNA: TGTGCCAGCAGCTTCGGGACAGGCTCCCTCCATCAGCCCCAGCATTTT

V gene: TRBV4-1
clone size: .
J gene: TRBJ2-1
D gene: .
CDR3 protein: CASSQVLGIEGSHEQFF
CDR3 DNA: TGCGCCAGCAGCCAAGTTCTTGGTATAGAAGGGAGTCATGAGCAGTTCTTC

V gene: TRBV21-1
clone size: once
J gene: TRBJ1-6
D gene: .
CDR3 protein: CASRQGDSPLHF
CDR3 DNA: TGTGCCAGCAGACAGGGCGATTCACCCCTCCACTTT

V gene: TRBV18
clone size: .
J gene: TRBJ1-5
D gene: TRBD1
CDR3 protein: CASSPLGQGRFEPQHF
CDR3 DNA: TGTGCCAGCTCACCATTGGGACAGGGCAGGTTTGAGCCCCAGCATTTT

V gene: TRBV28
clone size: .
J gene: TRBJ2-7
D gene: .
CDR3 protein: CASSLGDYEQYF
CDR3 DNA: TGTGCCAGCAGTTTGGGCGACTACGAGCAGTACTTC

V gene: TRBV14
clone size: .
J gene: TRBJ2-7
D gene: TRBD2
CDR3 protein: CASSQVAGRGEQYF
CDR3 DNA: TGTGCCAGCAGCCAAGTAGCGGGTCGTGGGGAGCAGTACTTC

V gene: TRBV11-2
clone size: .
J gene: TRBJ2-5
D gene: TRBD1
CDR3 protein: CASVWDRGPEETQYF
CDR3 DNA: TGTGCCAGCGTCTGGGACAGGGGGCCCGAGGAGACCCAGTACTTC

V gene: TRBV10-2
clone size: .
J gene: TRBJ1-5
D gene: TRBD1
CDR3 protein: CASSGTGTNQPQHF
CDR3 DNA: TGCGCCAGCAGTGGGACAGGGACCAATCAGCCCCAGCATTTT

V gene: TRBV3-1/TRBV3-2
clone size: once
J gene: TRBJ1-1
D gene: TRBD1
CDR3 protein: CASSQNTGGIAHIEAFF
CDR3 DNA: TGTGCCAGCAGCCAAAACACAGGGGGCATAGCCCACATTGAAGCTTTCTTT

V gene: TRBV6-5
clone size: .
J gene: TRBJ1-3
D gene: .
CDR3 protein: CASSYYSSGNTIYF
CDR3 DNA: TGTGCCAGCAGTTACTACAGCTCTGGAAACACCATATATTTT

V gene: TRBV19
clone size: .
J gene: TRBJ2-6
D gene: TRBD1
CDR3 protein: CASSSWTGALSGANVLTF
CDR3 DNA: TGTGCCAGTAGTTCCTGGACAGGGGCCCTCTCTGGGGCCAACGTCCTGACTTTC

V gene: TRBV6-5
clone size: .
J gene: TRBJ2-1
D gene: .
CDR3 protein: CASSYRSEQFF
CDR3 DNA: TGTGCCAGCAGTTACCGTTCCGAGCAGTTCTTC

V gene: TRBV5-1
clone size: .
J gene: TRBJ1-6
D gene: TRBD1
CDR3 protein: CASSHRDRDSPLHF
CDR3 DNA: TGCGCCAGCAGCCACCGGGACAGAGATTCACCCCTCCACTTT

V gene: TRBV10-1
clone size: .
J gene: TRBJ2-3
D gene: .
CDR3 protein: CASSATGTLQYF
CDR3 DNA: TGCGCCAGCAGTGCCACCGGGACACTGCAGTATTTT

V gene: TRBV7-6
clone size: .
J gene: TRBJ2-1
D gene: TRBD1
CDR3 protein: CASSLARAGGVYNEQFF
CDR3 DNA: TGTGCCAGCAGCTTAGCGAGGGCAGGGGGCGTTTACAATGAGCAGTTCTTC

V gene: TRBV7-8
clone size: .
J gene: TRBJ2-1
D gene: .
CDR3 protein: CASSFFIHNEQFF
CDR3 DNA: TGTGCCAGCAGCTTTTTCATTCACAATGAGCAGTTCTTC

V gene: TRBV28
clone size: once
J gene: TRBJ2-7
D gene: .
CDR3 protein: CASSLAVFSYEQYF
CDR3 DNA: TGTGCCAGCAGTTTAGCGGTTTTCTCCTACGAGCAGTACTTC

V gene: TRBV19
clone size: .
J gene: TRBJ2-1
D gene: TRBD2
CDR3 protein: CASSHPGLAGGNEQFF
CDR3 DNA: TGTGCCAGTAGCCACCCGGGACTAGCGGGAGGGAATGAGCAGTTCTTC

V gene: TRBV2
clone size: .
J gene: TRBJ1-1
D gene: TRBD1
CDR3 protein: CASSPRQGIGSTGAFF
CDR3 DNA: TGTGCCAGCAGTCCCAGACAGGGCATCGGGTCTACGGGAGCTTTCTTT

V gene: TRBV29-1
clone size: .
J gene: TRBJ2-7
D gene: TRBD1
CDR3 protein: CSVEGQGGYEQYF
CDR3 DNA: TGCAGCGTTGAGGGACAGGGTGGCTACGAGCAGTACTTC

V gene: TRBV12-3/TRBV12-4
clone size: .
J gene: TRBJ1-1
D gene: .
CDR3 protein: CASRGGLNTEAFF
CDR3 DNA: TGTGCCAGCAGGGGAGGGTTGAACACTGAAGCTTTCTTT

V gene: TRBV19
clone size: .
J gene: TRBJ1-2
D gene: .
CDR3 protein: CASTPLGGSPDYGYTF
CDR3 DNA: TGTGCCAGTACCCCCTTGGGGGGGTCCCCCGACTATGGCTACACCTTC

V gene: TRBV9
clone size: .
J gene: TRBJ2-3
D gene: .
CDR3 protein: CASSVGRVTDTQYF
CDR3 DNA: TGTGCCAGCAGCGTAGGTCGAGTAACAGATACGCAGTATTTT

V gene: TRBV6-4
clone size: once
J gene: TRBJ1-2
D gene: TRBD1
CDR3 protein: CASSAGTGNYGYTF
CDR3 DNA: TGTGCCAGCAGTGCCGGGACAGGGAACTATGGCTACACCTTC

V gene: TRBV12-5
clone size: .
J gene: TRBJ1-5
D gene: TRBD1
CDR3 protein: CASGGQGNQPQHF
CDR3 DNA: TGTGCTAGTGGCGGACAGGGCAATCAGCCCCAGCATTTT

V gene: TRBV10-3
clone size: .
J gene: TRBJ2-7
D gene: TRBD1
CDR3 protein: CAISSTGDQTYEQYF
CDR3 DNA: TGTGCCATCAGTTCCACAGGGGACCAAACCTACGAGCAGTACTTC